The rows below give T cell receptor beta chains drawn from one sample of a study of blood T cell repertoires in COVID-19. The method was immunoSEQ multiplex PCR; TCRdb's version includes in-frame clones alone and lacks a portion of them. The data show more than 300,000 clones, 70% to 90% seen once. The sample comprised PBMCs or T cells enriched from blood (not recorded which). The receptors were sampled from a woman aged 25-40 years who had recovered from COVID-19. Both conserved end residues are part of each CDR3. Fields, in order: CDR3 DNA, CDR3 protein, D gene, V gene, J gene, clone size. D genes are given only for firm matches. Size values are once, few and many counts, or a class for expanded clones, and some rows have none.

DNA: TGTGCCAGCAGCTCCGGGACAGGGGGCAACAATCAGCCCCAGCATTTT; CDR3: CASSSGTGGNNQPQHF; D: TRBD1; V: TRBV7-9; J: TRBJ1-5; size: -
DNA: TGTGCTAGTGGACCGGGAGAGACCCGTGTGGGCAATCAGCCCCAGCATTTT; CDR3: CASGPGETRVGNQPQHF; D: -; V: TRBV12-5; J: TRBJ1-5; size: once
DNA: TGTGCCAGCAGCGGAGGGTTGTGGAGCACTGAAGCTTTCTTT; CDR3: CASSGGLWSTEAFF; D: -; V: TRBV9; J: TRBJ1-1; size: -
DNA: TGTGCCAGCAGGCACGATAGCACAGATACGCAGTATTTT; CDR3: CASRHDSTDTQYF; D: -; V: TRBV19; J: TRBJ2-3; size: -
DNA: TGTGCCAGCAGCTTAGGAGGGCGGGCAAGCACAGATACGCAGTATTTT; CDR3: CASSLGGRASTDTQYF; D: -; V: TRBV7-2; J: TRBJ2-3; size: -
DNA: TGCGCCAGCAGTGGACACGGGAGTGAGCAGTTCTTC; CDR3: CASSGHGSEQFF; D: -; V: TRBV10-1; J: TRBJ2-1; size: -
DNA: TGTGCCAGCACGGCAGGGGTTAGGCAGCCCCAGCATTTT; CDR3: CASTAGVRQPQHF; D: -; V: TRBV2; J: TRBJ1-5; size: -
DNA: TGTGCCAGCAGTTCCGAGATAATGACCACTAGGGGCTACACCTTC; CDR3: CASSSEIMTTRGYTF; D: -; V: TRBV6-5; J: TRBJ1-2; size: -
DNA: TGCAGCTCTATACAGGGAGATACGCAGTATTTT; CDR3: CSSIQGDTQYF; D: -; V: TRBV29-1; J: TRBJ2-3; size: -
DNA: TGTGCCAGCAGCCTAAAAGTCCGACAGGGGGCGTATTCACCCCTCCACTTT; CDR3: CASSLKVRQGAYSPLHF; D: TRBD1; V: TRBV3-1/TRBV3-2; J: TRBJ1-6; size: -
DNA: TGTGCCAGCACCTCTGGGGGGGAGAGGGGTGGCTACACCTTC; CDR3: CASTSGGERGGYTF; D: -; V: TRBV6-5; J: TRBJ1-2; size: -
DNA: TGTGCCAGCAGCTTATGGACAGGGGGCTCTGGAAACACCATATATTTT; CDR3: CASSLWTGGSGNTIYF; D: TRBD1; V: TRBV11-2; J: TRBJ1-3; size: -
DNA: TGTGCCAGCAGCCAAGATAGCCGGGGTCAGCCCCAGCATTTT; CDR3: CASSQDSRGQPQHF; D: -; V: TRBV3-1/TRBV3-2; J: TRBJ1-5; size: -
DNA: TGTGCCAGCAGCTCGGACAGGCTTTATGGCTACACCTTC; CDR3: CASSSDRLYGYTF; D: TRBD1; V: TRBV13; J: TRBJ1-2; size: -
DNA: TGTGCCAGCAGCCCAGAACCAACAGGGCTAGATACGCAGTATTTT; CDR3: CASSPEPTGLDTQYF; D: -; V: TRBV3-1/TRBV3-2; J: TRBJ2-3; size: few
DNA: TGTGCCAGTAGAGACGGGACAGATAATTCACCCCTCCACTTT; CDR3: CASRDGTDNSPLHF; D: TRBD1; V: TRBV19; J: TRBJ1-6; size: once